The T cell receptor beta chain described here comes from a study of T cell responses to AZD1222 COVID-19 vaccine. Study-level findings and limits: Clonal diversity may have been underestimated, and the donors were mostly white British, with more females than males. Sampling that yielded the repertoires occurred only after the peak T cell response. Spike-spanning, vaccine-associated CD4 TCRs were dominant at 160-218 and 743-854.

With regard to this clone: The antigen remains undetermined.

Second-dose intervals near 4 or 12 weeks were combined. Profiling relied on immunoSEQ multiplex PCR, and the TCRdb table lists in-frame clones only, not all of them. The sample contains approximately 89,000 clones, over 75% of which appear only once. This clonotype was obtained from an adult who received the AZD1222 COVID-19 vaccine. Source: peripheral blood, taken 28 days after the second AZD1222 dose.

This CDR3 is CAISSGGDQETQYF. The CDR3 bases are TGTGCCATCTCTAGCGGGGGGGACCAAGAGACCCAGTACTTC. The chain couples TRBV10-3 to TRBJ2-5, with TRBD2 identical over 12 bases. Germline-derived CDR1 and CDR2 are ENHRY and SYGVKD. The CDR3 contains 14 residues. The V gene end was trimmed by 8 bases and the J gene end by 0 bases; junction bases not matched to a gene: 1.